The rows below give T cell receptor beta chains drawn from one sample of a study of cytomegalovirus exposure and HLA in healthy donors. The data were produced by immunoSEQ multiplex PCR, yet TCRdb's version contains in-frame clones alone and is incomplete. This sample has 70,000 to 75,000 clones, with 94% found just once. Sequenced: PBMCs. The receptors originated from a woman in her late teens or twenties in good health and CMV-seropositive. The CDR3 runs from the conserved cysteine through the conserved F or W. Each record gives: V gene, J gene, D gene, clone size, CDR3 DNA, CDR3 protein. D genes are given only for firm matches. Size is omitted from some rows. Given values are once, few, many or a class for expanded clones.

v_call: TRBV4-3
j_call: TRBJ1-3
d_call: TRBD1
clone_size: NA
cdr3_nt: TGCGCCAGCAGCCAAGGGCACAGGGGAGTTGGAAACACCATATATTTT
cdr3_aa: CASSQGHRGVGNTIYF

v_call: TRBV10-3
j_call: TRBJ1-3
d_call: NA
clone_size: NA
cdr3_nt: TGTGCCATCAGTGACACGGGGAAGACTGGAAACACCATATATTTT
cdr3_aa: CAISDTGKTGNTIYF

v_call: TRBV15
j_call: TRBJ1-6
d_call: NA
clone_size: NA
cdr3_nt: TGTGCCAACGCCGGGGTAGGGAGTAATTCACCCCTCCACTTT
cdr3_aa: CANAGVGSNSPLHF

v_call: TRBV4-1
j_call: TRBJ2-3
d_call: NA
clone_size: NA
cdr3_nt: TGCGCCAGCAGCCAAGATAGGGCAGGGATTCTGGATACGCAGTATTTT
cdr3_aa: CASSQDRAGILDTQYF

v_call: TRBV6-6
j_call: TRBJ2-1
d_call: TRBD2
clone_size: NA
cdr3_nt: TGTGCCAGCAGTTACTATCTAGCGGGCACCTACAATGAGCAGTTCTTC
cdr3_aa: CASSYYLAGTYNEQFF

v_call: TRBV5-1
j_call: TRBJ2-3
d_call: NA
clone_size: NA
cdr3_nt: TGCGCCAGCAGCTTGGACAGCGGTACAGATACGCAGTATTTT
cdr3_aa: CASSLDSGTDTQYF

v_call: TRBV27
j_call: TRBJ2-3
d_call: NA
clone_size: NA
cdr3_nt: TGTGCCAGCAGTTCCCGTTTAGGGCGGCGGACTAGCACAGATACGCAGTATTTT
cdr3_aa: CASSSRLGRRTSTDTQYF

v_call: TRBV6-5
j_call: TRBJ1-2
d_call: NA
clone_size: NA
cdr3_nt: TGTGCCAGCAGTTACTCGAGCTCAGGGGTCGAGGGCTACACCTTC
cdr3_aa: CASSYSSSGVEGYTF

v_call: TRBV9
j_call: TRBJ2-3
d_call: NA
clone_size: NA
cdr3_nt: TGTGCCAGCAGCCCTACAGGGAGCACAGATACGCAGTATTTT
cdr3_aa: CASSPTGSTDTQYF

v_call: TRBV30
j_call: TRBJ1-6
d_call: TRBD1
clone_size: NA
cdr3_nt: TGTGCCTGGAGACACAGGGGAAATTCACCCCTCCACTTT
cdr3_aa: CAWRHRGNSPLHF

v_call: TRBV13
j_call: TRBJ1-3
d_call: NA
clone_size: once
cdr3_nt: TGTGCCAGCAGCTTAGAGCGGCCGATCTCTGGAAACACCATATATTTT
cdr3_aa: CASSLERPISGNTIYF

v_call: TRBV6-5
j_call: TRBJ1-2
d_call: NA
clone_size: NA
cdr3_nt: TGTGCCAGCAGTTCTCTGAGGGCGGCTAACTATGGCTACACCTTC
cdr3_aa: CASSSLRAANYGYTF

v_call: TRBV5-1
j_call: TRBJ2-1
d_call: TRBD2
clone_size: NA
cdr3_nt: TGCGCCAGCAGTTCGCGACCTAGCGGGGGGGCCTCGGGCTCCTACAATGAGCAGTTCTTC
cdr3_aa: CASSSRPSGGASGSYNEQFF

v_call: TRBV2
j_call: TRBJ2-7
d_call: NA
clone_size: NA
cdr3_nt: TGTGCCAGCAGCATCCGGGGAGGTGTGGACGAGCAGTACTTC
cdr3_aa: CASSIRGGVDEQYF

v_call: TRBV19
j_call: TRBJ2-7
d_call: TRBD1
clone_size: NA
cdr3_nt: TGTGCCAGTAGTTGGGGACAGGGTAACTACGAGCAGTACTTC
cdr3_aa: CASSWGQGNYEQYF

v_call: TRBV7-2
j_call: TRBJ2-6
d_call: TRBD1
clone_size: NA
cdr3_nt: TGTGCCAGCAGCTTCCTTACAGGGGCTGGGGCCAACGTCCTGACTTTC
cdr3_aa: CASSFLTGAGANVLTF

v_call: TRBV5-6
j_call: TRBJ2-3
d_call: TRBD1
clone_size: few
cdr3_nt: TGTGCCAGCAGCTGGGGACAGGCCGTCACAGATACGCAGTATTTT
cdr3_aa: CASSWGQAVTDTQYF

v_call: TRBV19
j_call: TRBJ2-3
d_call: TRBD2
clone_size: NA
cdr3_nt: TGTGCCACCACGCCGGGGGGGTCAGATACGCAGTATTTT
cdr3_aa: CATTPGGSDTQYF

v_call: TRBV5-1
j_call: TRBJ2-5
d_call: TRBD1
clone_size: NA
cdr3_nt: TGCGCCAGCAGCTTAGGGGACAGGGGGCCGGAGACCCAGTACTTC
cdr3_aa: CASSLGDRGPETQYF

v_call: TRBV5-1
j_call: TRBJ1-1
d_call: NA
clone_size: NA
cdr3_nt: TGCGCCAGCAGCCCAGACTCTACGAACACTGAAGCTTTCTTT
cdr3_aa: CASSPDSTNTEAFF

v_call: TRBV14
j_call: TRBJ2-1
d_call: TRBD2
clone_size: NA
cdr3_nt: TGTGCCAGCAGCTATAGCGGGAAGTGGGGCAATGAGCAGTTCTTC
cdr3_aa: CASSYSGKWGNEQFF

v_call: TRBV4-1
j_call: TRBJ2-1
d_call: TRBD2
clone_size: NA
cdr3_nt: TGCGCCAGCAGCCAAGTCGCGGGGGGGCCTAATGATGAGCAGTTCTTC
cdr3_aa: CASSQVAGGPNDEQFF

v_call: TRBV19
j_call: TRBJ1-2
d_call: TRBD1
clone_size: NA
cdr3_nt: TGTGCCAGTTCTAGGACAGGGGCGTCTAACTATGGCTACACCTTC
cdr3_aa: CASSRTGASNYGYTF

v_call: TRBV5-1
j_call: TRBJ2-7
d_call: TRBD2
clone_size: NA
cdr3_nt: TGCGCCAGCAGCCAGAGGACTAGCGGACCCTACGAGCAGTACTTC
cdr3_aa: CASSQRTSGPYEQYF

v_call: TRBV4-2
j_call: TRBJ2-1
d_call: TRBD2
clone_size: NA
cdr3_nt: TGTGCCAGCAGCCAAACGGGACTAGCGGAAAACAATGAGCAGTTCTTC
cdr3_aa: CASSQTGLAENNEQFF